These 17 T cell receptor beta chains came from one sample sequenced in a study of blood T cell repertoires in COVID-19. Clones were read by immunoSEQ multiplex PCR, and TCRdb kept only the in-frame ones, dropping some. This table has roughly 360,000 clones, approximately 90% appearing once. Source material: PBMCs or T cells enriched from blood (not recorded which). Source of these receptors: a woman younger than 45 with acute COVID-19.

The rearrangement uses TRBV13 and TRBJ1-4, with 8 positions matching TRBD1. V shed 7 bases, J shed 4 bases, and the junction held 5 bases outside the gene matches. There are 14 residues in the CDR3. Germline V gives CDR1 PRHDT, CDR2 FYEKMQ (reference sequence). The chain's CDR3 is CASTVDRGNEKLFF. The CDR3 nucleotides are TGTGCCAGCACGGTTGACAGGGGTAATGAAAAACTGTTTTTT.

This chain uses TRBV13 with TRBJ2-2; the match to TRBD1 covers 11 bases. This CDR3 spans 16 amino acids. CDR1 is PRHDT and CDR2 is FYEKMQ in the germline V gene (reference sequence). The V segment lost 5 bases and the J segment 2 bases; nucleotides outside the gene matches: 4. CDR3 bases: TGTGCCAGCAGCCTCAGGACAGGGGGCAACACCGGGGAGCTGTTTTTT. Translated, it gives CASSLRTGGNTGELFF.

V is TRBV12-5 and J is TRBJ1-5; D is perhaps TRBD1 (5 bases). V was shortened by 6 bases and J by 7 bases, with 16 bases between the two germline ends. The germline V gene encodes CDR1 LGHNT and CDR2 FRNRAP. The CDR3 length is 14 residues. CDR3 sequence: CASGITGFWQPQHF. CDR3 sequence (DNA): TGTGCTAGTGGGATCACAGGATTTTGGCAGCCCCAGCATTTT.

The CDR3: CASSLGAGLAGDNNEQFF. Here the CDR3 DNA reads TGTGCCAGCAGCTTAGGAGCCGGACTAGCGGGGGACAACAATGAGCAGTTCTTC. The chain joins TRBV11-3 to TRBJ2-1; 13 bases map to TRBD2. The length of the CDR3 is 18 residues. J gave up 5 bases and V 1 base, and 8 bases lay outside the gene matches. Germline loops: CDR1 SGHNT, CDR2 YENEEA.

Concerning this clone itself: The same CDR3 can be traced to other DNA sequences in this sample. V usage is TRBV5-1 and J usage is TRBJ1-5, with 8 bases lining up with TRBD1. The V segment lost 0 bases and the J segment 5 bases; nucleotides outside the gene matches: 4. The CDR3 sequence is 15 residues long. CDR1 SGHRS and CDR2 YFSETQ come from the germline V gene. For the CDR3, the DNA is TGCGCCAGCAGCTTGGACGGACAGGGTGATCAGCCCCAGCATTTT. Amino acid sequence: CASSLDGQGDQPQHF.

The CDR3 sequence is CASSYTGGRADTQYF. For the CDR3, the DNA is TGTGCCAGCAGTTACACGGGGGGGCGTGCAGATACGCAGTATTTT. The V call is TRBV6-5, the J call TRBJ2-3; TRBD2 agrees at 8 bases. The germline gives CDR1 MNHEY, CDR2 SVGAGI. The CDR3 consists of 15 residues. The trim removed 2 bases at V and 4 bases at J, leaving 5 bases unmatched.

The chain links TRBV5-1 to TRBJ1-5, with 11 bases that match TRBD1. Germline values: CDR1 SGHRS, CDR2 YFSETQ. The ends lost 4 bases at V and 8 bases at J; junction bases unmatched: 8. The CDR3 is 15 residues long. The CDR3 region is CASSPGGTGGEPQHF. CDR3 coding DNA: TGCGCCAGCAGCCCCGGGGGGACAGGGGGGGAGCCCCAGCATTTT.

The gene calls are TRBV19 and TRBJ2-2; D is possibly TRBD1 (6 bases). V was clipped by 5 bases and J by 5 bases, with 21 bases between them. The CDR3 runs to 17 residues. Germline CDR1 is LNHDA and CDR2 is SQIVND (reference sequence). CDR3 in DNA: TGTGCCAGTAGTCTTCTGCAACCGGGACACAATACCGGGGAGCTGTTTTTT. Translation: CASSLLQPGHNTGELFF.

The rearrangement joins TRBV7-3 to TRBJ2-1; 7 bases agree with TRBD2. The CDR3 is 14 amino acids. The V segment lost 5 bases and the J segment 2 bases; nucleotides outside the gene matches: 3. Germline CDR1 SGHTA, CDR2 FQGTGA. In DNA, the CDR3 is TGTGCCAGCAGCCTTCTAGCGGCCTACAATGAGCAGTTCTTC. Encoded protein: CASSLLAAYNEQFF. The whole variable domain, filled in from reference TRBV7-3 and TRBJ2-1, reads GAGVSQTPSNKVTEKGKYVELRCDPISGHTALYWYRQSLGQGPEFLIYFQGTGAADDSGLPNDRFFAVRPEGSVSTLKIQRTERGDSAVYLCASSLLAAYNEQFFGPGTRLTVL.

This chain uses TRBV5-1 with TRBJ1-3, with a possible D match to TRBD1 (6 bases). Germline CDR1 is SGHRS and CDR2 is YFSETQ. Trimming took 0 bases from V and 5 from J, leaving 9 bases between them. The CDR3 contains 14 residues. The CDR3 DNA reads TGCGCCAGCAGCTTGGGGCAGGGGAGAAACACCATATATTTT. Its protein product is CASSLGQGRNTIYF.

J is TRBJ1-1 and V is TRBV3-1 (or the pseudogene TRBV3-2); possible D gene TRBD1, 6 bases. Deletions cut 1 base from V and 2 bases from J, with 11 bases between. The CDR3 has 15 amino acids. Germline CDR1 reads LGHDT; CDR2 reads YNNKEL (reference sequence). Here the CDR3 DNA reads TGTGCCAGCAGCCAAGCCGGACAGTCAAACACTGAAGCTTTCTTT. Translating gives CASSQAGQSNTEAFF.

In its sample, this clone was seen once. This chain links TRBV19 with TRBJ1-6, with D possibly TRBD1 on 5 matching bases. The CDR3 sequence is 13 residues long. The germline V gene has CDR1 LNHDA and CDR2 SQIVND (reference sequence). V lost 10 bases and J 8 bases, leaving 15 bases between the germline ends. Written as DNA, the CDR3 is TGTGCCACCCGGAATGACAGAGATTCACCCCTCCACTTT. Residues: CATRNDRDSPLHF. The complete variable domain, with remaining parts taken from reference TRBV19 and TRBJ1-6, reads DGGITQSPKYLFRKEGQNVTLSCEQNLNHDAMYWYRQDPGQGLRLIYYSQIVNDFQKGDIAEGYSVSREKKESFPLTVTSAQKNPTAFYLCATRNDRDSPLHFGNGTRLTVT.

The chain recombines TRBV5-6 with TRBJ2-3; 14 nucleotides match TRBD2. Germline V gene sequence: CDR1 SGHDT, CDR2 YYEEEE. After removal of 3 bases from V and 2 bases from J, the junction contained 5 bases not matched to a gene. The CDR3 spans 17 residues. CDR3 coding DNA: TGTGCCAGCAGCTCCGGACTAGCGGGGGGAACCACAGATACGCAGTATTTT. Encoded protein: CASSSGLAGGTTDTQYF. The variable domain in full, with the rest retrieved from reference TRBV5-6 and TRBJ2-3, is DAGVTQSPTHLIKTRGQQVTLRCSPKSGHDTVSWYQQALGQGPQFIFQYYEEEERQRGNFPDRFSGHQFPNYSSELNVNALLLGDSALYLCASSSGLAGGTTDTQYFGPGTRLTVL.

The chain is built from TRBV6-2 or TRBV6-3 and TRBJ2-1, with unresolved D. Trimming removed 2 bases at V and 9 bases at J, with 5 bases between. CDR3 length: 11 amino acids. The germline V gene encodes CDR1 MNHEY and CDR2 SVGEGT. This chain's CDR3 is CASSYPGEQFF. CDR3 nucleotides: TGTGCCAGCAGTTACCCGGGTGAGCAGTTCTTC.

The chain joins TRBV6-5 to TRBJ2-3; TRBD1 might be the D (5 bases). The V gene lost 6 bases and the J gene lost 0 bases, with 10 bases spanning the gap. Germline V gene lookup returns CDR1 MNHEY and CDR2 SVGAGI. The CDR3 is 14 residues long. CDR3: CASSHKGSTDTQYF. The CDR3 nucleotides are TGTGCCAGCAGCCATAAGGGGAGCACAGATACGCAGTATTTT.

The chain has TRBV6-4 and TRBJ1-5; TRBD1 matches at 9 bases. CDR3 size: 13 residues. V dropped 6 bases and J dropped 4; count of bases not matched to a gene: 1. CDR1 is MRHNA and CDR2 is SNTAGT in the germline V gene. CDR3 sequence (DNA): TGTGCCAGCAGGGGACAGGGTAATCAGCCCCAGCATTTT. Translating it yields CASRGQGNQPQHF.

This clone has more than one count but fewer than ten. The CDR3 DNA is TGTGCCAGCTCAGACAGGGGAAACACCGGGGAGCTGTTTTTT. It is translated as CASSDRGNTGELFF. V and J are TRBV18 and TRBJ2-2; 8 bases align to TRBD1. The V gene's germline CDR1 is KGHSH and CDR2 LQKENI. The CDR3 is 14 residues long. Trimming at V came to 5 bases and at J to 2 bases, leaving 1 base not matched to a gene.